Shown below are 22 T cell receptor beta chains from a single sample sequenced in a study of CD8 T cells in ankylosing spondylitis. Study-wide findings and caveats: Ankylosing spondylitis blood seemed to carry a telltale TCR beta motif made of fewer than 10 highly homologous variants.

TCRdb reanalysed the 5' RACE reads using MiXCR and keeps one entry per CDR3 protein. Of more than 650,000 distinct CDR3 sequences in the sample, roughly 12% were seen once. For these TCRs, the target antigens are not known. The specimen was blood, either unsorted or a sorted T cell fraction (not recorded which). These receptors were taken from a male donor with ankylosing spondylitis.

V gene TRBV18 combines with J gene TRBJ2-7; no reliable D call. This CDR3 comprises 16 residues. Per the germline V gene, CDR1 is KGHSH and CDR2 is LQKENI. V was clipped by 2 bases and J by 0 bases, with 14 bases between them. The chain's CDR3 is CASSPNVQGSSYEQYF. DNA of the CDR3: TGTGCCAGCTCACCAAACGTCCAAGGAAGCTCCTACGAGCAGTACTTC.

This chain links TRBV20-1 with TRBJ2-7; weak D call: TRBD1 (6 bases). This CDR3 is 14 amino acids long. The germline CDR1 and CDR2 sequences are DFQATT and SNEGSKA (reference sequence). Trimming removed 6 bases from V and 2 bases from J, with 17 bases in between. The CDR3 bases are TGCAGTGCGACGGCCGGGACAACAGCCTACGAGCAGTACTTC. Translated: CSATAGTTAYEQYF.

In its sample, this clonotype was seen many times. The V call is TRBV20-1, the J call TRBJ2-3; 7 nucleotides match TRBD2. V trimming: 2 bases; J trimming: 5 bases; junction bases outside the gene matches: 4. The CDR3 is 13 amino acids. Germline-derived CDR1 and CDR2 are DFQATT and SNEGSKA (reference sequence). The CDR3 reads CSARSGLGDTQYF. Written as DNA, the CDR3 is TGCAGTGCTAGATCCGGACTAGGAGATACGCAGTATTTT.

In its sample, this clonotype was seen a few times. This chain links TRBV6-5 with TRBJ2-1, with D possibly called TRBD1 or TRBD2 (6 bases each). The V and J ends lost 4 bases and 4 bases respectively, with 17 bases between them. The CDR3 is 16 residues long. Germline V gives CDR1 MNHEY, CDR2 SVGAGI. CDR3 coding DNA: TGTGCCAGCAGTTGGCCAGGGGAGGTCGGGTACAATGAGCAGTTCTTC. Translating gives CASSWPGEVGYNEQFF.

This clonotype has a handful of counts. The chain links TRBV24-1 to TRBJ2-2, with a tentative D call TRBD1 (5 bases). The CDR3 totals 15 residues. V gave up 2 bases and J gave up 5 bases, with 11 bases separating them. CDR1 is KGHDR and CDR2 is SFDVKD in the germline V gene. The CDR3 DNA follows: TGTGCCACCAGTGATTCCCGCAGGGTGACCGGGGAGCTGTTTTTT. This codes for CATSDSRRVTGELFF.

This clonotype was counted only a few times. The chain links TRBV29-1 to TRBJ2-3; 7 bases are a match to TRBD2. V was pared by 0 bases and J by 6 bases, with 9 bases of the junction left unmatched. Germline loops: CDR1 SQVTM, CDR2 ANQGSEA. CDR3 size: 15 residues. The CDR3 DNA follows: TGCAGCGTTGAAGATCGGCGGGAGACGTTGGATACGCAGTATTTT. Translated, it gives CSVEDRRETLDTQYF.

The table lists this clonotype with many counts. The chain recombines TRBV20-1 with TRBJ1-1; possibly TRBD1 for D (6 bases). Germline V CDR1 and CDR2: DFQATT, SNEGSKA (reference sequence). V was shortened by 0 bases and J by 2 bases, with 13 bases between the two germline ends. CDR3 length equals 15 residues. The CDR3 DNA follows: TGCAGTGCTAGAGATCCCCGACAGGCAAACACTGAAGCTTTCTTT. Protein product: CSARDPRQANTEAFF.

This CDR3 is CASGHAGREQFF. CDR3 nucleotide sequence: TGTGCCAGCGGCCATGCAGGAAGAGAGCAGTTCTTC. The V call is TRBV6-5, the J call TRBJ2-1; D is ambiguous. Trimming cost V 8 bases and J 10 bases, with 15 bases left between them. Germline CDR1 reads MNHEY; CDR2 reads SVGAGI. This CDR3 is 12 amino acids long.

This chain links TRBV20-1 with TRBJ2-3; 11 nucleotides match TRBD2. Germline values: CDR1 DFQATT, CDR2 SNEGSKA (reference sequence). CDR3 length equals 14 residues. The V gene end was trimmed by 5 bases and the J gene end by 1 base; junction bases not matched to a gene: 2. The CDR3 nucleotides read TGCAGTGCTCAGACTAGCGGGGGCACAGATACGCAGTATTTT. Translation: CSAQTSGGTDTQYF.

The genes are TRBV13 and TRBJ2-7, with D perhaps TRBD2 (7 bases). Trimming left V 5 bases short and J 2 bases short, with 13 bases between. Looked up from germline, CDR1 is PRHDT and CDR2 is FYEKMQ (reference sequence). This CDR3 spans 14 amino acids. CDR3 DNA: TGTGCCAGCAGCGCACGGGGGGCAACCTACGAGCAGTACTTC. This gives the protein CASSARGATYEQYF.

In its sample, this clonotype was seen a few times. The chain carries TRBV5-1 and TRBJ2-3; 10 bases are shared with TRBD2. Trimming removed 4 bases from V and 4 bases from J; junction bases left unmatched: 6. Germline CDR1 reads SGHRS; CDR2 reads YFSETQ. There are 15 residues in the CDR3. The CDR3 DNA is TGCGCCAGCAGCCCGACTAGCGGGTCCCCAGATACGCAGTATTTT. Amino acid sequence: CASSPTSGSPDTQYF.

V and J are TRBV20-1 and TRBJ2-1, with 10 bases identical to TRBD2. J was trimmed by 7 bases and V by 7 bases; bases with no gene match: 1. The CDR3 spans 11 residues. CDR1 is DFQATT, CDR2 SNEGSKA, per germline (reference sequence). CDR3 DNA: TGCAGTGAACTAGCGGGAAATGAGCAGTTCTTC. Translated, it gives CSELAGNEQFF.

The rearrangement links TRBV5-1 to TRBJ2-7; possible D gene TRBD1, 5 bases. V was cut by 1 base and J by 6 bases, with 14 bases left in between. The germline V gene has CDR1 SGHRS and CDR2 YFSETQ. This CDR3 has 14 residues. In nucleotides, the CDR3 is TGCGCCAGCAGCTTGCAGCAGGGTTCAAGCGAGCAGTACTTC. This codes for CASSLQQGSSEQYF.

This clonotype was counted between two and nine times. The chain employs TRBV6-1 and TRBJ2-7, with D perhaps matching TRBD2 (6 bases). The CDR3 is 14 residues long. The V gene's germline CDR1 is MNHNS and CDR2 SASEGT. V shed 6 bases and J shed 6 bases, with 18 bases lying between them. The CDR3 DNA reads as TGTGCCAGCAGACGCCGCGGAGGGCAAGTCGAGCAGTACTTC. This codes for CASRRRGGQVEQYF.

V and J are TRBV4-2 and TRBJ1-1; 7 bases are a match to TRBD1. Germline-derived CDR1 and CDR2 are LGHNA and YNFKEQ. V lost 1 base and J lost 4; bases outside the gene matches: 6. The CDR3 has 15 residues. The CDR3 DNA reads as TGTGCCAGCAGCCAAGGGAGACAGGGTGGCACTGAAGCTTTCTTT. This codes for CASSQGRQGGTEAFF.

The V and J genes are TRBV5-1 and TRBJ1-1, with D possibly TRBD1 on 5 matching bases. CDR3 length: 14 residues. Germline lookup yields CDR1 SGHRS and CDR2 YFSETQ. The ends were cut back, 3 bases at V and 4 bases at J, with 13 bases in the middle. CDR3 residues: CASSSGPGGTEAFF. The DNA for the CDR3 is TGCGCCAGCAGCTCGGGACCTGGGGGCACTGAAGCTTTCTTT.

This chain links TRBV10-3 with TRBJ1-2; D remains ambiguous. The CDR3 consists of 13 residues. Germline values: CDR1 ENHRY, CDR2 SYGVKD. Trimming removed 4 bases at V and 4 bases at J, with 10 bases between. The CDR3: CAISGTAPYGYTF. Here the CDR3 DNA reads TGTGCCATCAGTGGGACTGCACCCTATGGCTACACCTTC.

The chain recombines TRBV4-3 with TRBJ1-2; D call uncertain. Germline values: CDR1 LGHNA, CDR2 YSLEER. The CDR3 runs to 14 residues. V was pared by 1 base and J by 0 bases, with 6 bases between. The CDR3 region has the DNA TGCGCCAGCAGCCAAGGATACACTAACTATGGCTACACCTTC. Protein product: CASSQGYTNYGYTF.

This clonotype was picked up a small number of times. The gene calls are TRBV12-3 or TRBV12-4 and TRBJ1-5; TRBD1 aligns across 8 bases. This CDR3 is 15 amino acids long. With V trimmed by 6 bases and J by 11 bases, 15 bases remained unmatched. In DNA, the CDR3 is TGTGCCAGCAGAGGCCGGGACAGGCAAAAACGGGCCCAGCATTTT. Translated, it gives CASRGRDRQKRAQHF.

This clonotype was detected only a few times. The rearrangement uses TRBV5-1 and TRBJ1-5; D not resolved. Germline V gives CDR1 SGHRS, CDR2 YFSETQ. The CDR3 extends over 15 amino acids. V was shortened by 4 bases and J by 0 bases, with 11 bases between the two germline ends. The CDR3: CASSLRPTSNQPQHF. As DNA, the CDR3 is TGCGCCAGCAGCCTCCGACCTACTAGCAATCAGCCCCAGCATTTT.

This clonotype was detected a few times. The CDR3 DNA is TGTGCCAGCAGCCAAGATGGGGCGGCAGGGGATTCACCCCTCCACTTT. Its translation is CASSQDGAAGDSPLHF. The V call is TRBV3-1, the J call TRBJ1-6; the D gene is possibly TRBD1 (6 bases). The CDR3 is made up of 16 amino acids. CDR1 LGHDT and CDR2 YNNKEL come from the germline V gene (reference sequence). Trimming pared 0 bases from V and 8 bases from J, leaving 14 bases between.

The sample holds a few counts of this clonotype. The chain links TRBV20-1 to TRBJ2-1, with 11 bases matching TRBD2. From germline, CDR1 is DFQATT and CDR2 SNEGSKA (reference sequence). This CDR3 spans 15 amino acids. Trimming cost V 3 bases and J 6 bases; bases outside gene matches: 7. The chain's CDR3 is CSARNRLAGFNEQFF. The CDR3, as DNA: TGCAGTGCTAGGAACCGACTAGCGGGATTCAATGAGCAGTTCTTC.